The 12 T cell receptor beta chains below all came from one sample that was sequenced in a study of long-term antiretroviral therapy in people with HIV. Sequencing used immunoSEQ v3.0 at survey level. Data came from immunoSEQ multiplex PCR; TCRdb stores just in-frame clones and leaves some out. The sample consists of roughly 18,000 clones, 65% to 85% of them appearing once. Sequenced material: unsorted PBMCs, taken 0.9 years after starting antiretroviral therapy. Receptors were obtained from a man between 18 and 35 years old with HIV.

This clone was detected once. V and J are TRBV5-1 and TRBJ1-2; maybe TRBD1 (5 bases). The CDR3 is 14 amino acids. The germline V gene encodes CDR1 SGHRS and CDR2 YFSETQ. V was pared by 3 bases and J by 1 base, with 10 bases between. The CDR3 protein is CASSSGTDNYGYTF. CDR3 DNA: TGCGCCAGCAGCTCCGGGACGGATAACTATGGCTACACCTTC.

The genes are TRBV6-1 and TRBJ1-1, with D possibly matching TRBD1 (6 bases). The V end was cut by 6 bases, the J end by 6 bases, with 20 bases between. There are 15 residues in the CDR3. Per germline, CDR1 MNHNS and CDR2 SASEGT. The CDR3 reads CASSVGRTVWAEAFF. DNA for the CDR3: TGTGCCAGCAGCGTGGGACGGACAGTTTGGGCTGAAGCTTTCTTT.

The chain is built from TRBV6-5 and TRBJ1-2, with D perhaps TRBD1 (6 bases). There are 12 residues in the CDR3. V lost 10 bases and J lost 4, with 13 bases in between. In germline, CDR1 is MNHEY, CDR2 SVGAGI. DNA of the CDR3: TGTGCCACCGTGGACAGTATCTATGGCTACACCTTC. It yields the protein CATVDSIYGYTF.

The CDR3 nucleotides are TGCGCCAGCAGCTTGGACAGGCGCACGGTGTTAGGGCAAGAGACCCAGTACTTC. Translation gives CASSLDRRTVLGQETQYF. The genes are TRBV5-1 and TRBJ2-5; D possibly corresponds to TRBD1 (5 bases). Trimming cost V 0 bases and J 2 bases, with 20 bases left between them. The CDR3 is 18 amino acids. The germline V gene has CDR1 SGHRS and CDR2 YFSETQ.

V usage is TRBV6-1 and J usage is TRBJ1-1; D unresolved. This CDR3 contains 10 residues. The V gene lost 4 bases and the J gene lost 7 bases, with 4 bases spanning the gap. Germline V gives CDR1 MNHNS, CDR2 SASEGT. The chain's CDR3 is CASSVGEAFF. The CDR3 DNA reads TGTGCCAGCAGTGTGGGTGAAGCTTTCTTT.

The chain employs TRBV9 and TRBJ2-2; D might be TRBD2 (5 bases). V was shortened by 0 bases and J by 2 bases, with 8 bases between the two germline ends. The CDR3 extends over 15 amino acids. In germline, CDR1 is SGDLS, CDR2 YYNGEE. The CDR3 protein is CASSVAPGNTGELFF. The CDR3 DNA sequence: TGTGCCAGCAGCGTAGCTCCGGGAAACACCGGGGAGCTGTTTTTT.

This clone was detected only a few times. The chain uses TRBV5-4 and TRBJ2-4; TRBD1 aligns across 8 bases. The length of the CDR3 is 15 residues. The V gene end was trimmed by 4 bases and the J gene end by 5 bases; junction bases not matched to a gene: 8. From germline, CDR1 is SGHNT and CDR2 YYREEE (reference sequence). CDR3 nucleotide sequence: TGTGCCAGCAGCCTGGACAGGGTGACACAAAACATTCAGTACTTC. Translation: CASSLDRVTQNIQYF.

The chain couples TRBV5-1 to TRBJ1-3; D unresolved. The CDR3 runs 14 residues. V was cut by 0 bases and J by 2 bases, with 6 bases left in between. In germline, CDR1 is SGHRS, CDR2 YFSETQ. As DNA, the CDR3 is TGCGCCAGCAGCTTGGTGGGGACTGGAAACACCATATATTTT. This sequence encodes CASSLVGTGNTIYF.

The CDR3 DNA reads TGTGCCAGCAGCACCGACGGAACAGTAGGCAATGAGCAGTTCTTC. Its protein product is CASSTDGTVGNEQFF. This chain joins TRBV27 and TRBJ2-1; D is unclear. The CDR3 covers 15 residues. Looked up from germline, CDR1 is MNHEY and CDR2 is SMNVEV (reference sequence). V was cut by 6 bases and J by 6 bases, with 18 bases left in between.

The chain is built from TRBV4-2 and TRBJ2-1; no firm D call. Germline V gene sequence: CDR1 LGHNA, CDR2 YNFKEQ. This CDR3 contains 15 residues. V was pared by 4 bases and J by 0 bases, with 10 bases between. The CDR3 DNA reads TGTGCCAGCAGCCCAGACGGCAGCTCCTACAATGAGCAGTTCTTC. Encoded protein: CASSPDGSSYNEQFF.

This clone was counted a few times. V gene TRBV28 combines with J gene TRBJ1-4; D gene unclear. The germline V gene has CDR1 MDHEN and CDR2 SYDVKM. V was clipped by 8 bases and J by 0 bases, with 10 bases between them. CDR3 size: 14 residues. As DNA, the CDR3 is TGTGCCAGCTCCCTGACCACAACTAATGAAAAACTGTTTTTT. It translates to CASSLTTTNEKLFF.

The gene calls are TRBV5-6 and TRBJ1-3; D uncertain. Germline assignment: CDR1 SGHDT and CDR2 YYEEEE. Deletions cut 3 bases from V and 0 bases from J, with 10 bases between. The CDR3 consists of 15 residues. The CDR3 spells CASSYDGSSGNTIYF. CDR3 nucleotide sequence: TGTGCCAGCAGCTATGACGGGAGCTCTGGAAACACCATATATTTT.